These T cell receptor beta chains were read from a single sample in a study of patients and donors after allogeneic stem cell transplantation. TCRdb reanalysed the RT-PCR reads using MiXCR and keeps one entry per CDR3 protein. This table has 400,000 to 450,000 distinct CDR3 sequences, approximately 16% appearing once. Sequencing was done on a sample of blood, either unsorted or a sorted T cell fraction (not recorded which). The origin of the receptors is a human donor who was either an allogeneic HSCT recipient or a stem cell or donor lymphocyte infusion donor (not recorded which). It is not recorded whose cells these are; they may come from a transplant donor. Both conserved end residues are part of each CDR3. Fields, in order: J gene, V gene, D gene, clone size, CDR3 protein, CDR3 DNA. D genes are given only for firm matches. Some rows mark clone size as missing; the rest say once, few, many or name a class of expanded clone.

>TRBJ2-7|TRBV5-1|.|.
CASSSPLVPYEQYF
TGCGCCAGCAGCTCTCCTCTAGTGCCCTACGAGCAGTACTTC
>TRBJ1-2|TRBV5-1|.|few
CASSSGLPPYGYTF
TGCGCCAGCAGTTCGGGACTTCCTCCTTATGGCTACACCTTC
>TRBJ1-5|TRBV10-3|.|many
CASGEGVIIGNQPQHF
TGTGCCTCTGGGGAAGGGGTAATAATCGGCAATCAGCCCCAGCATTTT
>TRBJ2-2|TRBV2|.|few
CASDLSGYTGELFF
TGTGCCAGCGACCTCTCAGGTTACACCGGGGAGCTGTTTTTT
>TRBJ1-2|TRBV2|.|.
CASRRTENAYGYTF
TGTGCCAGCAGAAGGACGGAAAATGCCTATGGCTACACCTTC
>TRBJ2-7|TRBV9|TRBD2|few
CASSVGLAGARYEQYF
TGTGCCAGCAGCGTAGGACTAGCGGGAGCCCGCTACGAGCAGTACTTC
>TRBJ2-5|TRBV19|.|.
CASSSSTRSETQYF
TGTGCCAGTAGTTCGTCGACTAGATCGGAGACCCAGTACTTC
>TRBJ2-1|TRBV15|TRBD2|.
CATSRNLAGGYNEQFF
TGTGCCACCAGCAGAAACCTAGCGGGGGGTTACAATGAGCAGTTCTTC
>TRBJ2-3|TRBV27|.|few
CASSPLGSGITQYF
TGTGCCAGCAGCCCCCTGGGGTCAGGGATAACGCAGTATTTT
>TRBJ2-1|TRBV5-8|TRBD1|.
CASSSGTGTYNEQFF
TGTGCCAGCAGCTCCGGGACAGGGACCTACAATGAGCAGTTCTTC
>TRBJ2-7|TRBV12-5|TRBD1|.
CASGSPDRVDEQYF
TGTGCTAGTGGTTCACCCGACAGGGTGGACGAGCAGTACTTC
>TRBJ2-2|TRBV5-1|TRBD1|.
CASSLASRDRGLNTGELFF
TGCGCCAGCAGCTTGGCGTCCCGGGACAGGGGGCTTAACACCGGGGAGCTGTTTTTT
>TRBJ2-2|TRBV20-1|.|few
CSARDRRPNTGELFF
TGCAGTGCTAGAGACCGACGGCCGAACACCGGGGAGCTGTTTTTT
>TRBJ1-4|TRBV6-1|TRBD1|.
CASSRNPGQRNEKLFF
TGTGCCAGCAGTCGGAATCCGGGACAGAGAAATGAAAAACTGTTTTTT
>TRBJ2-3|TRBV7-2|TRBD2|few
CASSRSGGGTDTQYF
TGTGCCAGCAGCCGTAGTGGGGGGGGCACAGATACGCAGTATTTT
>TRBJ2-2|TRBV21-1|.|.
CASSKIRRGGQENTGELFF
TGTGCCAGCAGCAAAATAAGGAGAGGGGGACAGGAGAACACCGGGGAGCTGTTTTTT
>TRBJ1-5|TRBV5-6|.|.
CASSLYRQDNQPQHF
TGTGCCAGCAGCTTGTACAGGCAGGACAATCAGCCCCAGCATTTT
>TRBJ2-7|TRBV27|TRBD2|.
CASSFLGLANSYEQYF
TGTGCCAGCAGTTTCCTGGGACTAGCGAACTCCTACGAGCAGTACTTC
>TRBJ2-2|TRBV12-3/TRBV12-4|TRBD2|many
CASSRREGTGELFF
TGTGCCAGCAGTCGCAGGGAGGGCACCGGGGAGCTGTTTTTT
>TRBJ1-2|TRBV30|.|few
CAWNRGTNYGYTF
TGTGCCTGGAATAGGGGGACTAACTATGGCTACACCTTC
>TRBJ1-2|TRBV6-5|.|.
CASSYGAGETF
TGTGCCAGCAGTTACGGGGCAGGGGAGACCTTC
>TRBJ2-1|TRBV27|TRBD1|.
CASGRRTGDNEQFF
TGTGCCAGCGGACGGAGGACAGGGGACAATGAGCAGTTCTTC
>TRBJ2-3|TRBV3-1|.|once
CASSSRAGISTDTQYF
TGTGCCAGCAGCTCCCGAGCTGGGATTAGCACAGATACGCAGTATTTT
>TRBJ1-2|TRBV7-9|.|many
CASSLAAGNGYTF
TGTGCCAGCAGCTTAGCGGCGGGTAATGGCTACACCTTC
>TRBJ1-6|TRBV15|.|.
CATSLRRGSSPLHF
TGTGCCACCAGCTTGCGGCGGGGTTCGTCACCCCTCCACTTT
>TRBJ1-2|TRBV20-1|TRBD1|few
CSARDSYRGSGYTF
TGCAGTGCTAGAGACTCCTACAGGGGGTCTGGCTACACCTTC
>TRBJ2-1|TRBV6-5|.|few
CASSSVALAGNEQFF
TGTGCCAGCAGTTCGGTGGCCCTGGCGGGCAATGAGCAGTTCTTC
>TRBJ2-4|TRBV7-3|.|many
CASSRLPGNGNIQYF
TGTGCCAGCAGCCGACTTCCAGGGAATGGTAACATTCAGTACTTC
>TRBJ2-1|TRBV28|.|once
CASSPPTVDEQFF
TGTGCCAGCAGTCCCCCTACAGTTGATGAGCAGTTCTTC
>TRBJ1-1|TRBV11-2|TRBD1|.
CASSWGDRDGAEAFF
TGTGCCAGCAGCTGGGGGGACAGGGACGGGGCTGAAGCTTTCTTT
>TRBJ2-2|TRBV20-1|.|.
CSARDNTGELFF
TGCAGTGCTAGAGATAACACCGGGGAGCTGTTTTTT
>TRBJ1-2|TRBV12-3/TRBV12-4|.|.
CASSSHLTAMDGYTF
TGTGCCAGCAGTTCTCATTTGACAGCGATGGATGGCTACACCTTC
>TRBJ2-3|TRBV4-3|TRBD2|few
CASSQALAGATDTQYF
TGCGCCAGCAGCCAAGCACTAGCGGGGGCCACAGATACGCAGTATTTT
>TRBJ1-5|TRBV3-1|TRBD1|few
CASSRTGQGNQPQHF
TGTGCCAGCAGCCGAACGGGACAGGGCAATCAGCCCCAGCATTTT
>TRBJ2-2|TRBV24-1|TRBD1|few
CATKGQGNTGELFF
TGTGCCACCAAAGGACAGGGGAACACCGGGGAGCTGTTTTTT
>TRBJ2-5|TRBV25-1|TRBD1|many
CATGGQGLRTQYF
TGTGCCACGGGGGGACAGGGCCTGAGGACCCAGTACTTC
>TRBJ1-6|TRBV3-1|TRBD1|few
CASSQANRGVSPLHF
TGTGCCAGCAGCCAAGCAAACAGGGGTGTTTCACCCCTCCACTTT
>TRBJ1-6|TRBV4-1|.|few
CASSQSGVNNSPLHF
TGCGCCAGCAGCCAATCGGGGGTGAATAATTCACCCCTCCACTTT
>TRBJ2-2|TRBV20-1|TRBD2|.
CSAFGLAGGYTGELFF
TGCAGTGCTTTCGGACTAGCGGGGGGGTACACCGGGGAGCTGTTTTTT
>TRBJ2-2|TRBV7-9|TRBD2|few
CASSSSGAFTGELFF
TGTGCCAGCAGCTCAAGCGGGGCGTTCACCGGGGAGCTGTTTTTT
>TRBJ2-3|TRBV3-1|.|few
CASSQDRRTRGTQYF
TGTGCCAGCAGCCAAGATAGGAGAACGAGGGGTACGCAGTATTTT
>TRBJ2-7|TRBV11-2|.|.
CASSSLTYEQYF
TGTGCCAGCAGCTCCCTTACCTACGAGCAGTACTTC
>TRBJ2-1|TRBV5-8|.|few
CASSLAVKRTGDEQFF
TGTGCCAGCAGCTTGGCAGTTAAGAGGACGGGCGATGAGCAGTTCTTC
>TRBJ1-1|TRBV20-1|.|few
CSASSLLF
TGCAGTGCTAGCTCCCTTTTATTT
>TRBJ1-1|TRBV12-3/TRBV12-4|TRBD1|many
CASSFGPTGAVTEAFF
TGTGCCAGCAGTTTTGGTCCGACAGGGGCAGTCACTGAAGCTTTCTTT
>TRBJ2-5|TRBV7-9|.|many
CASSLISVYQETQYF
TGTGCCAGCAGCTTGATCTCAGTCTACCAAGAGACCCAGTACTTC